Shown below are 3 T cell receptor beta chains from a single sample sequenced in a study of blood T cell repertoires in COVID-19. Produced via immunoSEQ multiplex PCR; TCRdb's table is partial and in-frame only. The sample has about 190,000 clones; roughly nine tenths are singletons. Material for sequencing was PBMCs or T cells enriched from blood (not recorded which). Source of these receptors: a woman aged 35 to 49 in a cohort exposed to, infected with or recovered from COVID-19 (not recorded which).

This clone was counted between two and nine times. The chain recombines TRBV5-6 with TRBJ1-3; maybe TRBD1 (5 bases). The CDR3 is 16 residues long. Trimming took 4 bases from V and 0 from J, leaving 14 bases between them. From germline, CDR1 is SGHDT and CDR2 YYEEEE. CDR3 bases: TGTGCCAGCAGCACTGCAGGGTTCTCCTCTGGAAACACCATATATTTT. Translating gives CASSTAGFSSGNTIYF.

The CDR3: CASSILDNQETQYF. The CDR3 DNA reads as TGTGCCAGTAGTATCTTGGACAACCAAGAGACCCAGTACTTC. The J gene is TRBJ2-5, the V gene TRBV19; tentatively, D is TRBD1 (5 bases). Trimming removed 3 bases at V and 0 bases at J, with 8 bases between. Germline loops: CDR1 LNHDA, CDR2 SQIVND (reference sequence). The length of the CDR3 is 14 residues.

The chain uses TRBV19 and TRBJ1-1, with 8 nucleotides matching TRBD1. J gave up 5 bases and V 9 bases, and 14 bases lay outside the gene matches. The CDR3 sequence is 15 residues long. Germline V gene sequence: CDR1 LNHDA, CDR2 SQIVND (reference sequence). The CDR3 bases are TGTGCCAGCTCCGCTCCTTTACAGGGGGGGACTGAAGCTTTCTTT. Amino acid sequence: CASSAPLQGGTEAFF.